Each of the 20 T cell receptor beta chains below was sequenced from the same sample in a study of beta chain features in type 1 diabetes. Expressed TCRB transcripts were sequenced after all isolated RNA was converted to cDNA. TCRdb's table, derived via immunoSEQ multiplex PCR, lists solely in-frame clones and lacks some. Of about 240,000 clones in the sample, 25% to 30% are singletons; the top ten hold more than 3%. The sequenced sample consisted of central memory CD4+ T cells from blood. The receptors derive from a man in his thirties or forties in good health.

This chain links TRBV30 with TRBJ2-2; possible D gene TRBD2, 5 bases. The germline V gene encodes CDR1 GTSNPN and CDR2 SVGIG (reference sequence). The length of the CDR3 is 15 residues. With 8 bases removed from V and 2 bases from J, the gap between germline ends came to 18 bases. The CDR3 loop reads CAGRTGVGNTGELFF. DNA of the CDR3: TGTGCCGGGCGGACCGGGGTTGGCAACACCGGGGAGCTGTTTTTT. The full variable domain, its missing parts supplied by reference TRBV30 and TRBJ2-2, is SQTIHQWPATLVQPVGSPLSLECTVEGTSNPNLYWYRQAAGRGLQLLFYSVGIGQISSEVPQNLSASRPQDRQFILSSKKLLLSDSGFYLCAGRTGVGNTGELFFGEGSRLTVL.

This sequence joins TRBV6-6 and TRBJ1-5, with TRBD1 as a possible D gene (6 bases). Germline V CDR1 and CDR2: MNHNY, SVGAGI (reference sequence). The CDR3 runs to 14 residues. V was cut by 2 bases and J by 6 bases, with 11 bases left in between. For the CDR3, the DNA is TGTGCCAGCAGTTACCAACAGGGAAGTCAGCCCCAGCATTTT. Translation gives CASSYQQGSQPQHF.

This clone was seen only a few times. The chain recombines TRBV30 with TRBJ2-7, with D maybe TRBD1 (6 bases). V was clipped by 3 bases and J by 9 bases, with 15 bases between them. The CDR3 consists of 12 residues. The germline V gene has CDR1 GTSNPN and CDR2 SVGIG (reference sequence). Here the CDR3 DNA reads TGTGCCTGGAGGAGATTGGCGGACAGGCAGTACTTC. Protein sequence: CAWRRLADRQYF. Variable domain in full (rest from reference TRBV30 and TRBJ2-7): SQTIHQWPATLVQPVGSPLSLECTVEGTSNPNLYWYRQAAGRGLQLLFYSVGIGQISSEVPQNLSASRPQDRQFILSSKKLLLSDSGFYLCAWRRLADRQYFGPGTRLTVT.

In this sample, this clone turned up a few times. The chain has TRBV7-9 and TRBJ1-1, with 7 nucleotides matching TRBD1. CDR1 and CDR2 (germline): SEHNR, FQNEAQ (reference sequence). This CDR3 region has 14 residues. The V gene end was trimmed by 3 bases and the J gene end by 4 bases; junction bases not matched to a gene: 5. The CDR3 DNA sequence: TGTGCCAGCAGCTTCGACAGGGCAGGCACTGAAGCTTTCTTT. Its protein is CASSFDRAGTEAFF.

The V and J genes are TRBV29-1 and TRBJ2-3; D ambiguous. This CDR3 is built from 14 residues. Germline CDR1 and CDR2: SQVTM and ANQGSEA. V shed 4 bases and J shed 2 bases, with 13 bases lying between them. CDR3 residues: CSVGAGPNTDTQYF. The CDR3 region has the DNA TGCAGCGTTGGGGCAGGACCTAACACAGATACGCAGTATTTT.

The CDR3 DNA reads as TGCGCCAGCAGCTCGGACAGGGGAACTGAAGCTTTCTTT. It codes for CASSSDRGTEAFF. This chain connects TRBV5-1 to TRBJ1-1, with TRBD1 identical over 9 bases. This CDR3 is 13 amino acids long. CDR1 SGHRS and CDR2 YFSETQ come from the germline V gene. V was clipped by 3 bases and J by 5 bases; unmatched bases: 2.

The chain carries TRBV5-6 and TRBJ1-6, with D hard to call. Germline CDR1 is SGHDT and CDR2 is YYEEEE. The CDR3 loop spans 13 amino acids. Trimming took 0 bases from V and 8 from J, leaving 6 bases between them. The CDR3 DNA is TGTGCCAGCAGCTTGGGGATCGATTCACCCCTCCACTTT. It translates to CASSLGIDSPLHF.

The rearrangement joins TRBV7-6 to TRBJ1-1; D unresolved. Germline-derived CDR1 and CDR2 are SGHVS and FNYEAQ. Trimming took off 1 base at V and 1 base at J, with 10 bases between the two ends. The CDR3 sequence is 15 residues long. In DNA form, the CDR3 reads TGTGCCAGCAGCTTAGAGCCGGGAAAGAACACTGAAGCTTTCTTT. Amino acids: CASSLEPGKNTEAFF. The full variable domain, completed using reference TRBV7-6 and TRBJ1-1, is GAGVSQSPRYKVTKRGQDVALRCDPISGHVSLYWYRQALGQGPEFLTYFNYEAQQDKSGLPNDRFSAERPEGSISTLTIQRTEQRDSAMYRCASSLEPGKNTEAFFGQGTRLTVV.

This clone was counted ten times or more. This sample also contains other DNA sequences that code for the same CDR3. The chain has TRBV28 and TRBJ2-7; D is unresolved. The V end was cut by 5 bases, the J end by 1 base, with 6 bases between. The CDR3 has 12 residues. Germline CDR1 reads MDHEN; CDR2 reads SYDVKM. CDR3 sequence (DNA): TGTGCCAGCAGTCCTTCATCCTACGAGCAGTACTTC. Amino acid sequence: CASSPSSYEQYF.

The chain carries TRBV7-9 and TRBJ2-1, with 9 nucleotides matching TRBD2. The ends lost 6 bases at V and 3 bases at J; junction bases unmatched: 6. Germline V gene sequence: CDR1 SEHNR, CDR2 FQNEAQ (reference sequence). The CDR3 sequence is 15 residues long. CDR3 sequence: CASSLASGDYNEQFF. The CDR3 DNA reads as TGTGCCAGCAGTCTCGCTAGCGGGGACTACAATGAGCAGTTCTTC.

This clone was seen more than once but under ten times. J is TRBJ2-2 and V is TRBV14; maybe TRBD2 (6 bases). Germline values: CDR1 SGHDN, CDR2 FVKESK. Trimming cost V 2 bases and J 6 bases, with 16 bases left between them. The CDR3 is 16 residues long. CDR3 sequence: CASSQYSGLHPGELFF. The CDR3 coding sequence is TGTGCCAGCAGCCAATACTCGGGACTCCACCCCGGGGAGCTGTTTTTT.

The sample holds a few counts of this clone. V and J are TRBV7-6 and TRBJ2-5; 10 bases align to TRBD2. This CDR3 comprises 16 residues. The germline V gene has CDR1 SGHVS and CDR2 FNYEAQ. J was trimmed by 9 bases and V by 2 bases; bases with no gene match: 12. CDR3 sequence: CASSLSPTSGASAQYF. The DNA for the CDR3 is TGTGCCAGCAGCTTATCTCCCACTAGCGGGGCCTCGGCCCAGTACTTC.

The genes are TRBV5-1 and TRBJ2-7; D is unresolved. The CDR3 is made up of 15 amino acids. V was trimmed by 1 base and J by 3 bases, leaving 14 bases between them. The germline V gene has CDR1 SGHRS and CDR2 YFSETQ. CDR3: CASSLLGPPDYEQYF. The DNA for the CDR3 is TGCGCCAGCAGCTTGCTGGGTCCCCCTGACTACGAGCAGTACTTC.

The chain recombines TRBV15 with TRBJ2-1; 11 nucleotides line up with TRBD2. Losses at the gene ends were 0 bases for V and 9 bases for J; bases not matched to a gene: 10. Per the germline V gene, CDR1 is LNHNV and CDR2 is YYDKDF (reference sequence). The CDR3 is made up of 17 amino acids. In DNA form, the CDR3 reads TGTGCCACCAGCAGAGATAAGACTAGCGGGACCAGGGGTGAGCAGTTCTTC. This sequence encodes CATSRDKTSGTRGEQFF.

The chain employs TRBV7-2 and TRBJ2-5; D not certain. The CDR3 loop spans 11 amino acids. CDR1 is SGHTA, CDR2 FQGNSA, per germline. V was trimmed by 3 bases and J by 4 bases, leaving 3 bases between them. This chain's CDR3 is CASSFRETQYF. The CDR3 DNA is TGTGCCAGCAGCTTCCGAGAGACCCAGTACTTC.

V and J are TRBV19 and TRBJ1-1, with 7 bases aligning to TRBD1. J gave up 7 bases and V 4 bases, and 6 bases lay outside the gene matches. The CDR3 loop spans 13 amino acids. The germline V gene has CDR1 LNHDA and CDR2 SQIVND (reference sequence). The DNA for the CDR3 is TGTGCCAGTAGTAGGCGACAGGGCGTTGAAGCTTTCTTT. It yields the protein CASSRRQGVEAFF.

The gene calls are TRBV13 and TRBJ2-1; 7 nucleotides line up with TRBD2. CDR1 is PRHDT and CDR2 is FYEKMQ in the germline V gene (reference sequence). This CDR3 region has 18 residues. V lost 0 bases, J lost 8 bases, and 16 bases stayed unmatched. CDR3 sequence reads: CASSLGREWGRALDEQFF. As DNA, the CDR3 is TGTGCCAGCAGCTTAGGCCGAGAGTGGGGGAGGGCCCTAGATGAGCAGTTCTTC.

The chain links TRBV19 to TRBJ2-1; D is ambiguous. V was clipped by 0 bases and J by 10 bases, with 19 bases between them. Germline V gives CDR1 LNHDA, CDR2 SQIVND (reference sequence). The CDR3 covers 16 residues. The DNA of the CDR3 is TGTGCCAGTAGTATAGATTCGGACCGGATTACTAACGAGCAGTTCTTC. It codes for CASSIDSDRITNEQFF.

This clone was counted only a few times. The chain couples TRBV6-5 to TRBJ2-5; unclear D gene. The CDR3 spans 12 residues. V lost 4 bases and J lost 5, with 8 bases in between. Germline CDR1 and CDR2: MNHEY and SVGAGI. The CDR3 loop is CASSSVGETQYF. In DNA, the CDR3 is TGTGCCAGCAGTTCCGTGGGGGAGACCCAGTACTTC.

The CDR3 protein is CASSLRAREQVFF. CDR3 nucleotide sequence: TGCGCCAGCAGCTTGCGGGCGCGTGAACAAGTGTTTTTT. The J gene is TRBJ2-2, the V gene TRBV5-1; D uncertain. CDR1 is SGHRS, CDR2 YFSETQ, per germline. The CDR3 extends over 13 amino acids. V was cut by 1 base and J by 15 bases, with 16 bases left in between.